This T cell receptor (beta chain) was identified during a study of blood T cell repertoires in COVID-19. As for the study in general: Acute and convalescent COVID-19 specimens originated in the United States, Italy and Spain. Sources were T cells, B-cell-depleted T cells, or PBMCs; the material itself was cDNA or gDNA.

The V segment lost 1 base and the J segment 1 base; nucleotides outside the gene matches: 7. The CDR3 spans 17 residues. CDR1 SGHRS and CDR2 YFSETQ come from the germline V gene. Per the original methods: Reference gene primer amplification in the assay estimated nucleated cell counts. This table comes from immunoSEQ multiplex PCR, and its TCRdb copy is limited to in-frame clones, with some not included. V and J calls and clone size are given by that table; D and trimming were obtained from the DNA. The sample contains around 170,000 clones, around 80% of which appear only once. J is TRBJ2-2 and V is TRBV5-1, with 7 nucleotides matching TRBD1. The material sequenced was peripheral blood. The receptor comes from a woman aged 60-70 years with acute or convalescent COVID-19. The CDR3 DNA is TGCGCCAGCAGCTTGCTCTCGGGACAGTTGAACACCGGGGAGCTGTTTTTT. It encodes CASSLLSGQLNTGELFF.